What follows is one TCR beta chain and its context. A few counts support this clonotype. Its specific antigen is unknown. Base-call qualities are not available, and no considerably larger clone is one nucleotide away. The sample comes from a study of blood T cells in healthy people across ages (dated by TCRdb to between 2015 and 2017). Regarding the study in general: Template switching captured roughly one uniquely barcoded TCR beta cDNA molecule per two T cells in model experiments. To track age-related changes in TCR beta repertoire diversity, the study relied on deep sequencing normalized with unique cDNA molecular identifiers. The donors were divided into four age groups: young (average around 16 years), middle-aged (approximately 39), aged (about 61) and long-lived (about 90). Two additional independent replicas of 1 million unique cDNA reads from the same blood draw were analyzed for two donors (one aged 18 to 30 and one aged 80 or older).

Systemically healthy Caucasian individuals from Russia, roughly 40 in total and aged roughly 6 to 100 years, were included as donors. Ten milliliters of peripheral blood were drawn from each donor into EDTA-treated Vacutainer tubes. Ficoll-Paque density-gradient centrifugation was used to isolate PBMCs, with at least 6 million per sample. Trizol reagent was used to extract total RNA from the PBMCs, yielding at least 5.5 micrograms per sample. The percentages of naive CD45RAhigh/CD27high T cells were determined by flow cytometry on a PBMC aliquot from every donor. Overall results and qualifications from the work: Compared with the aged group, more naive CD4+ T cells, fewer expanded clones and increased TCR diversity were shown by the long-lived group, suggesting age selection. Donor CMV infection status was unknown, potentially confounding age-related changes in expanded clonotypes. Since profiling was done on bulk unsorted PBMCs, naive and antigen-experienced compartments could not be conclusively compared. Estimates of total diversity from one million sequenced T cells were regarded as lower bounds and underestimates. A strong correlation was found between observed TCR beta diversity and the percentage of naive T cells measured by flow cytometry. As age increased, observed TCR beta diversity per million T cells dropped in a roughly linear way, and a significant reduction was already evident by age 40.

Deletion took 6 bases off V and 2 bases off J, with a span of 11 bases between the germline ends. The CDR3, from cysteine to phenylalanine, totals 15 residues. This entry keeps only the CDR3 DNA: 45 bases, framed from base 1. CDR1 and CDR2 are read off the germline V gene as MNHNS and SASEGT. Libraries came from 5' RACE. This sample was sequenced with an Illumina HiSeq 2500. The second PCR ran for roughly 7 to 11 cycles and used a J-beta primer mix along with a sample-barcoded 5' primer. Each TCR beta cDNA molecule received a unique molecular identifier from a template-switch 5' adaptor carrying 12 random nucleotides. At least 2.5 million CDR3-containing paired-end reads were obtained from each sample. First-strand cDNA was synthesized from all RNA with the Mint cDNA synthesis kit, primed by a TRBC-specific oligonucleotide. After uracil-DNA glycosylase treatment, a first 18-cycle PCR used universal primers M1SS and BC2_uni_R on all cDNA. As for how the authors treated the data: For normalization, 1 million high-quality reads, each with a distinct molecular identifier, were randomly selected from each sample. Instead of being binned into consensus sequences, reads that shared molecular identifiers were thrown out. MiTCR, run with a Q25 quality threshold and the strictest error-elimination algorithm, handled CDR3 identification, clonotype clustering and error correction. A nonparametric unseen species model with Euler transformation was used to estimate lower-bound total TCR beta diversity. TCRdb reprocessed the public reads (quality trimming at Q25 with fastp, clone calling with MiXCR) and kept in-frame beta chains. Duplicate CDR3 protein sequences are folded into a single record with the most common DNA and genes. TCRdb's processing, not the authors', yielded these V and J calls. This sample gives fewer than 600,000 distinct CDR3 sequences in total; about 27% of them show up just once. The ten biggest clones cover about 3.9% of the sample.

This sample was shared with a second study, whose subject was T cells of mothers and their children. The second source states: Donors were nine systemically healthy Caucasian individuals: three mothers and their six children. cDNA synthesis consumed the entire amount of extracted RNA, loaded at approximately 1.6 ug RNA in each 15 ul reaction. In the second PCR, the M1S primer added sample barcodes and 2-4 random nucleotides. Over 9.5 million TCR beta CDR3 reads were obtained for each mother, and 2.5 million to 3.5 million reads were obtained for each child. Thymic selection similarly shapes TCR recombination output in related and unrelated pairs, with minor effect from inherited differences. Normalized repertoire overlap was always slightly but never significantly higher in related than unrelated mother-child pairs. No persistent microchimeric T cell clones were detected, at a sensitivity of roughly 100 clones per million clonotypes. The study used deep NGS to compare TCR beta repertoires of mothers and children, seeking features distinguishing related mother-child pairs from unrelated individuals. Mothers averaged about 37 +/- 4 years of age and children averaged around 10 +/- 4 years. Libraries were sequenced on Illumina HiSeq 2000 with 100+100 nt paired-end reads after adapter ligation with NEBNext reagents. To prevent cross-contamination, the mother and child libraries were prepared one month apart and sequenced in separate runs. Each donor had between roughly 450,000 and 2,100,000 distinct TCR beta clonotypes identified. Naive TCR beta clonotypes were estimated from low-frequency clonotypes matched to each donor's FACS-determined naive share, without sorting.

This clonotype was obtained from a boy between 2 and 10 years old in good health. The chain is made from TRBV6-1 and TRBJ2-6; no confident D gene assignment can be made. Material: blood. The nucleotides read TGTGCCAGCAGCTTTGTCGTCCCTGGGGCCAACGTCCTGACTTTC. Its protein reads: CASSFVVPGANVLTF.